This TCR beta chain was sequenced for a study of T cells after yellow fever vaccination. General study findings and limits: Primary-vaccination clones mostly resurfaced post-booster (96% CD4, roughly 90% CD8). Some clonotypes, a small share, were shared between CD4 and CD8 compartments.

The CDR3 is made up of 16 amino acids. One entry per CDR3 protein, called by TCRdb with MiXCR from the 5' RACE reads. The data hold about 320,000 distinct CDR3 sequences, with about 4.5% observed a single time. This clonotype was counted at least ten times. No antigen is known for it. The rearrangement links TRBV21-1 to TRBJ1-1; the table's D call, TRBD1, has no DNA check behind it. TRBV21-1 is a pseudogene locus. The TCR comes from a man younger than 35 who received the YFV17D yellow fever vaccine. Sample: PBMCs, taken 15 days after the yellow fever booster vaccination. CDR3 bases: TGTGCCAGCAGCAAAGCGACAGGCGAAAGGAACACTGAAGCTTTCTTT. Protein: CASSKATGERNTEAFF.